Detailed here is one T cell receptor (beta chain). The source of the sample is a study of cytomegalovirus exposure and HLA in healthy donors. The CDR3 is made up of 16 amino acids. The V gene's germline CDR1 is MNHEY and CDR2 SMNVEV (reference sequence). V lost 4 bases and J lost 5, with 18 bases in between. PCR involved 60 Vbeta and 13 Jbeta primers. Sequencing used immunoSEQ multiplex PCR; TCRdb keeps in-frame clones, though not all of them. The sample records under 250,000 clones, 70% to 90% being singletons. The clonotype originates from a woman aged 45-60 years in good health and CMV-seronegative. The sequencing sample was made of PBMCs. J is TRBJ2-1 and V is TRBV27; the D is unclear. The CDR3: CASSSIMRRSHNEQFF. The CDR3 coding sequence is TGTGCCAGCAGTTCTATTATGAGGCGGAGTCACAATGAGCAGTTCTTC.